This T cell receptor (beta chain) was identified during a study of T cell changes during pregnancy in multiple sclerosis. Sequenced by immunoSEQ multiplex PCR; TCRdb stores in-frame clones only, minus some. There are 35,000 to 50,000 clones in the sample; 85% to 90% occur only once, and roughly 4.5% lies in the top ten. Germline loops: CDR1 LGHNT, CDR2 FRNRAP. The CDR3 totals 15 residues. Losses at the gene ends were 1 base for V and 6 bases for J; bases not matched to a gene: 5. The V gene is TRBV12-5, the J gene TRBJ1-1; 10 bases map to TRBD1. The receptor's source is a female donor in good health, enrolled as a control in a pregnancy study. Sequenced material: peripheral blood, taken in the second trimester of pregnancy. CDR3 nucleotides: TGTGCTAGTGGTTTGGGGGACAGGGGTGGGCCTGAAGCTTTCTTT. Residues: CASGLGDRGGPEAFF. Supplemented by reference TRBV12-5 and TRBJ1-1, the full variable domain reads DARVTQTPRHKVTEMGQEVTMRCQPILGHNTVFWYRQTMMQGLELLAYFRNRAPLDDSGMPKDRFSAEMPDATLATLKIQPSEPRDSAVYFCASGLGDRGGPEAFFGQGTRLTVV.